This T cell receptor beta chain appears in the sequencing data of a study of T cells in Graves' hyperthyroidism and ophthalmopathy. Study findings and constraints: Among clonotypes expanded in thyroid above 0.001, most were also found in blood.

The CDR3 extends over 18 amino acids. Trimming removed 0 bases at V and 5 bases at J, with 23 bases between. CDR1 is LNHNV, CDR2 YYDKDF, per germline (reference sequence). Among ophthalmopathy patients, the Clinical Activity Score reached at least 3, the NOSPECS grade reached at least 4, and duration remained under 3 months. The source material, RNA transcripts, was used to amplify TCR beta CDR3 regions. TCR CDR3 underwent first-round RT-PCR with the HTBI primer set. TCRdb independently ran MiXCR on the multiplex PCR reads; one entry per CDR3 protein. The profile shows roughly 560,000 distinct CDR3 sequences, roughly 15% of them singletons. This clonotype was seen at least ten times. Its antigen is not identified.

This sequence was found in a woman aged 40 to 50 with Graves' ophthalmopathy. Source material: blood. The chain employs TRBV15 and TRBJ2-7; D may be TRBD1 or TRBD2 (6 bases each). The CDR3 spells CATSRDPPRGRPTHEQYF. In DNA form, the CDR3 reads TGTGCCACCAGCAGAGATCCACCGAGGGGGAGGCCGACCCACGAGCAGTACTTC.